Listed below are T cell receptor beta chains from one sample, sequenced in a study of T-cell reconstitution after alpha-beta-depleted transplantation in children. TCRdb reanalysed the PCR reads using MiXCR and keeps one entry per CDR3 protein. The sample lists hundreds of thousands of distinct CDR3 sequences, around 12% seen once, with roughly 5.4% in the top ten. This specimen was PBMCs from the stem cell graft donor, taken from the stem cell graft. The receptors were gathered from a human donor who donated a stem cell graft to a child with combined immunodeficiency. Both conserved end residues are part of each CDR3. D genes are given only for firm matches. Where a row states a size, it is once, few, many or the class of an expanded clone; other rows omit it.

J gene	clone size	D gene	V gene	CDR3 DNA	CDR3 protein
TRBJ1-2	many	-	TRBV2	TGTGCCAGCAGTGGTCGGGCATCCCGCTATGGCTACACCTTC	CASSGRASRYGYTF
TRBJ2-7	-	TRBD2	TRBV3-1	TGTGCCAGCAGCCAACTAGCGGGAGCGCCCTACGAGCAGTACTTC	CASSQLAGAPYEQYF
TRBJ2-1	-	-	TRBV12-3/TRBV12-4	TGTACCAGCAGTTTAGAAGGTAATGAGCAGTTCTTC	CTSSLEGNEQFF
TRBJ2-7	few	-	TRBV5-6	TGTGCCAGCAGGATCGTGGGCGCCCACGAGCAGTACTTC	CASRIVGAHEQYF
TRBJ2-5	few	TRBD2	TRBV27	TGTGCCAGCAGTTCCGGAGCGGGGGCTGTTGGAGAGACCCAGTACTTC	CASSSGAGAVGETQYF
TRBJ2-2	-	-	TRBV28	TGTGCCAGCAGTCGGACCTGGGGGACCGGGGAGCTGTTTTTT	CASSRTWGTGELFF
TRBJ2-1	many	TRBD2	TRBV7-2	TGTGCCAGCAGCTTAGGGGGACTAGCGCAGTACAATGAGCAGTTCTTC	CASSLGGLAQYNEQFF
TRBJ2-7	-	TRBD2	TRBV7-9	TGTGCCAGCAGCCTAAGCGGGGGGGCGTCATTCGAGCAGTACTTC	CASSLSGGASFEQYF
TRBJ1-6	-	-	TRBV12-3/TRBV12-4	TGTGCCAGCAGACGAAGGGAGGATTCACCCCTCCACTTT	CASRRREDSPLHF
TRBJ2-5	few	TRBD1	TRBV2	TGTGCCAGCAGTGCCAGGGGGCAGGAGACCCAGTACTTC	CASSARGQETQYF
TRBJ2-2	few	-	TRBV7-2	TGTGCCAGCAGCCCCTATCACACCGGGGAGCTGTTTTTT	CASSPYHTGELFF
TRBJ2-3	few	TRBD2	TRBV12-3/TRBV12-4	TGTGCCAGCAGTTTAGCGCCATGGGACTACACAGATACGCAGTATTTT	CASSLAPWDYTDTQYF
TRBJ1-2	-	TRBD1	TRBV4-3	TGCGCCAGCAGCCAAGAGCACAGGGGAACGGGTAACTATGGCTACACCTTC	CASSQEHRGTGNYGYTF
TRBJ1-5	few	TRBD1	TRBV6-4	TGTGCCAGCGTTCCCCGGGACAGGGATCAGCCCCAGCATTTT	CASVPRDRDQPQHF
TRBJ2-7	-	-	TRBV27	TGTGCCAGCAGTTCTCCCAGTAGGGCTGGGAGGATCTACGAGCAGTACTTC	CASSSPSRAGRIYEQYF
TRBJ2-3	-	TRBD2	TRBV28	TGTGCCAGGGGGACTAGCGGGGAAGCTAGCACAGATACGCAGTATTTT	CARGTSGEASTDTQYF
TRBJ2-7	few	TRBD2	TRBV5-1	TGCGCCAGCAGCTTTCGGACAGCCACTTCTCCTAGCGGGAACTACGAGCAGTACTTC	CASSFRTATSPSGNYEQYF
TRBJ2-7	few	TRBD2	TRBV7-3	TGTGCCAGCAGCTTAAAACTAGCGGGAGCCGGGGAGCAGTACTTC	CASSLKLAGAGEQYF
TRBJ2-5	-	TRBD1	TRBV29-1	TGCAGCGCAAACCCCTCGGGGCCCGGACAGGGCGGTTTCAGTGAGACCCAGTACTTC	CSANPSGPGQGGFSETQYF
TRBJ2-7	-	TRBD2	TRBV6-5	TGTGCCAGCAGTAACGGGGGGGGGATCGGCTACGAGCAGTACTTC	CASSNGGGIGYEQYF
TRBJ2-3	few	TRBD2	TRBV20-1	TGCAGTGCTGGACTAGCGGGGGGAATGGATACGCAGTATTTT	CSAGLAGGMDTQYF
TRBJ1-2	-	TRBD1	TRBV4-3	TGCGCCAGCAGCCAACGACAGGGGTTATGGGGTAACTATGGCTACACCTTC	CASSQRQGLWGNYGYTF
TRBJ2-1	many	TRBD2	TRBV3-1	TGTGCCAGCAGTTGGGGCGGGCTAGCGGGAGGTTTGATCAATGAGCAGTTCTTC	CASSWGGLAGGLINEQFF
TRBJ1-6	few	-	TRBV27	TGTGCCAGCAGTCCGGGGGAGATGGTTAGTTCACCCCTCCACTTT	CASSPGEMVSSPLHF
TRBJ2-7	few	-	TRBV7-8	TGTGCCAGCAGCTTGGTCGGGGCCAGCCCCTACGAGCAGTACTTC	CASSLVGASPYEQYF
TRBJ2-1	few	-	TRBV7-2	TGTGCCAGCAACTTAGGGGTGGGCAATGAGCAGTTCTTC	CASNLGVGNEQFF
TRBJ2-7	few	TRBD1	TRBV4-3	TGCGCCAGCAGGGGACAGGGTATGAACGAGCAGTACTTC	CASRGQGMNEQYF
TRBJ1-1	few	-	TRBV7-9	TGTGCCGATGAGGTGACCACTGAAGCTTTCTTT	CADEVTTEAFF
TRBJ1-2	few	TRBD1	TRBV15	TGTGCCACCAGCAGACCTTCCGGGACAGCAATCTATGGCTACACCTTC	CATSRPSGTAIYGYTF
TRBJ2-5	few	-	TRBV12-3/TRBV12-4	TGTGCCAGCAGTCCCCGGGCCCTGAGGCAGACCCAGTACTTC	CASSPRALRQTQYF
TRBJ2-4	-	-	TRBV2	TGTGCCATCAAGACGGAACTAGCCAAAAACATTCAGTACTTC	CAIKTELAKNIQYF
TRBJ2-3	-	-	TRBV5-4	TGTGCCAGCAACCCGGGACCACGCACAGATACGCAGTATTTT	CASNPGPRTDTQYF
TRBJ1-2	few	TRBD1	TRBV11-2	TGTGCCAGCAGCTCAAGGACAGGGGGTGATTTTAGCTACACCTTC	CASSSRTGGDFSYTF
TRBJ2-3	-	-	TRBV7-3	TGTGCCACCCGGCGGGGACAGCAAAGCACAGATACGCAGTATTTT	CATRRGQQSTDTQYF
TRBJ2-1	many	-	TRBV24-1	TGTGCCACCAGTGAGAGGAGCTACAATGAGCAGTTCTTC	CATSERSYNEQFF
TRBJ2-5	many	TRBD2	TRBV12-3/TRBV12-4	TGTGCCAGCACCGAGGGACTAGCATCAGAGACCCAGTACTTC	CASTEGLASETQYF
TRBJ2-5	-	TRBD2	TRBV7-9	TGTGCCAGCAGCGCAATAGGACTAGAGCAAGAGACCCAGTACTTC	CASSAIGLEQETQYF
TRBJ2-1	many	-	TRBV2	TGTGCCAGCAGTGTTTCGCAGACCTGGACCTCGAGGCTAAGAAATGAGCAGTTCTTC	CASSVSQTWTSRLRNEQFF
TRBJ2-1	-	TRBD2	TRBV20-1	TGCAGTGCTTCCCCGGGACTAGCGGGCAATGAGCAGTTCTTC	CSASPGLAGNEQFF
TRBJ2-5	few	-	TRBV5-6	TGTGCCAGCAGCTTGTTAGAGGGAGGCGACCAAGAGACCCAGTACTTC	CASSLLEGGDQETQYF
TRBJ2-5	-	TRBD1	TRBV6-5	TGTGCCAGCAGTTACTATCGCGACAGGGGCCAAGAGACCCAGTACTTC	CASSYYRDRGQETQYF
TRBJ2-7	once	TRBD1	TRBV5-1	TGCGCCAGCAGCAGAACAGGGGGCGACAGCTCCTACGAGCAGTACTTC	CASSRTGGDSSYEQYF
TRBJ1-1	-	TRBD1	TRBV6-2/TRBV6-3	TGTGCCAGCAGTTACTCGATGGGACAGGGGCTAAACACTGAAGCTTTCTTT	CASSYSMGQGLNTEAFF